Below, 31 T cell receptor beta chains from the same sample are listed, as sequenced in a study of blood T cell repertoires in COVID-19. Only in-frame clones appear in the TCRdb table, and some are missing; sequencing was by immunoSEQ multiplex PCR. Of some 350,000 clones in the sample, more than 75% were seen once. The specimen sequenced was peripheral blood. These receptors originate from a human donor in a cohort sampled during active COVID-19.

V gene TRBV6-5 combines with J gene TRBJ2-2; no definite D call. Trimming shortened V by 6 bases and J by 3 bases, and 8 bases separated the two germline ends. Germline V CDR1 and CDR2: MNHEY, SVGAGI. The CDR3 spans 13 residues. In nucleotides, the CDR3 is TGTGCCAGCAGCCCAACGGACACCGGGGAGCTGTTTTTT. This sequence encodes CASSPTDTGELFF.

This rearrangement joins TRBV12-3 or TRBV12-4 to TRBJ1-5; 7 bases agree with TRBD1. Unmatched junction bases numbered 6, after V lost 7 bases and J lost 15 bases. The CDR3 is made up of 10 amino acids. The CDR3 is CASTLGDRHF. CDR3 DNA sequence: TGTGCCAGCACTCTGGGGGACAGGCATTTT.

This clone was detected only a few times. The genes are TRBV4-2 and TRBJ2-2, with 9 nucleotides matching TRBD2. V was pared by 3 bases and J by 9 bases, with 8 bases of the junction left unmatched. The length of the CDR3 is 15 residues. The germline V gene encodes CDR1 LGHNA and CDR2 YNFKEQ. DNA of the CDR3: TGTGCCAGCAGCCAGAGGTCGGCTAGCGGGAGGGAGCTGTTTTTT. This translates into CASSQRSASGRELFF.

The V and J genes are TRBV29-1 and TRBJ2-3; D is ambiguous. Per the germline V gene, CDR1 is SQVTM and CDR2 is ANQGSEA. The CDR3 sequence is 12 residues long. The V end lost 3 bases, the J end lost 5 bases, and 9 bases lay between the germline ends. The CDR3 sequence is CSVDEAGDTQYF. CDR3 coding DNA: TGCAGCGTTGATGAGGCCGGAGATACGCAGTATTTT.

This sequence joins TRBV30 and TRBJ2-7; TRBD1 matches at 11 bases. Germline V gene sequence: CDR1 GTSNPN, CDR2 SVGIG (reference sequence). The trim removed 3 bases at V and 4 bases at J, leaving 5 bases unmatched. The CDR3 is made up of 14 amino acids. The CDR3 loop is CAWSRDRGIYEQYF. CDR3 bases: TGTGCCTGGAGCCGGGACAGGGGGATATACGAGCAGTACTTC.

The chain is built from TRBV9 and TRBJ2-3; 9 positions agree with TRBD1. The CDR3 has 17 residues. The V gene end was trimmed by 3 bases and the J gene end by 8 bases; junction bases not matched to a gene: 16. Germline assignment: CDR1 SGDLS and CDR2 YYNGEE. The CDR3: CASSGGESGQGTATQYF. CDR3 sequence (DNA): TGTGCCAGCAGCGGTGGGGAATCGGGACAGGGAACCGCTACGCAGTATTTT. The full variable domain, rest sourced from reference TRBV9 and TRBJ2-3, is DSGVTQTPKHLITATGQRVTLRCSPRSGDLSVYWYQQSLDQGLQFLIQYYNGEERAKGNILERFSAQQFPDLHSELNLSSLELGDSALYFCASSGGESGQGTATQYFGPGTRLTVL.

The rearrangement joins TRBV19 to TRBJ2-5; TRBD1 might be the D (5 bases). The V and J ends lost 7 bases and 4 bases respectively, with 13 bases between them. The CDR3 totals 13 residues. CDR1 is LNHDA, CDR2 SQIVND, per germline (reference sequence). The CDR3 bases are TGTGCCAGTAATCAGGGAAGGGGAGAGACCCAGTACTTC. Protein sequence: CASNQGRGETQYF.

CDR3 sequence reads: CASSQDRDSNQPQHF. Written as DNA, the CDR3 is TGCGCCAGCAGCCAAGATCGCGATAGCAATCAGCCCCAGCATTTT. V and J are TRBV4-1 and TRBJ1-5; D uncertain. The CDR3 has 15 amino acids. CDR1 and CDR2 (germline): MGHRA, YSYEKL. V gave up 0 bases and J gave up 0 bases, with 6 bases separating them.

This chain connects TRBV24-1 to TRBJ2-1; possibly TRBD2 for D (5 bases). Germline loops: CDR1 KGHDR, CDR2 SFDVKD. The length of the CDR3 is 14 residues. Trimming took off 6 bases at V and 0 bases at J, with 8 bases between the two ends. The CDR3 region is CATSQRRSYNEQFF. The CDR3 coding sequence is TGTGCCACCAGTCAGCGGCGCTCCTACAATGAGCAGTTCTTC.

In DNA form, the CDR3 reads TGTGCCAGCAGTTCGGCGGGATCGGAGACCCAGTACTTC. As protein: CASSSAGSETQYF. The V gene is TRBV28, the J gene TRBJ2-5; D possibly corresponds to TRBD2 (6 bases). V dropped 4 bases and J dropped 5 bases, with 11 bases sitting between them. The CDR3 has 13 amino acids. Germline loops: CDR1 MDHEN, CDR2 SYDVKM.

The rearrangement joins TRBV6-5 to TRBJ1-3, with 10 bases matching TRBD1. The CDR3 contains 15 residues. Trimming removed 6 bases from V and 4 bases from J; junction bases left unmatched: 6. The V gene's germline CDR1 is MNHEY and CDR2 SVGAGI. The CDR3 protein is CASSRGTGEGNTIYF. In DNA form, the CDR3 reads TGTGCCAGCAGCCGCGGGACAGGGGAAGGAAACACCATATATTTT.

The V and J genes are TRBV4-1 and TRBJ2-3, with 7 bases aligning to TRBD1. The ends lost 5 bases at V and 3 bases at J; junction bases unmatched: 5. The CDR3 is made up of 14 amino acids. CDR1 and CDR2 (germline): MGHRA, YSYEKL. This chain's CDR3 is CASSYPQGTDTQYF. CDR3 nucleotide sequence: TGCGCCAGCAGCTACCCACAGGGGACAGATACGCAGTATTTT.

The chain carries TRBV3-1 (or the pseudogene TRBV3-2) and TRBJ2-3, with D perhaps matching TRBD2 (6 bases). The CDR3 is 14 amino acids. Germline V gene lookup returns CDR1 LGHDT and CDR2 YNNKEL (reference sequence). With 4 bases removed from V and 5 bases from J, the gap between germline ends came to 13 bases. Written as DNA, the CDR3 is TGTGCCAGCAGCCCGGGACTGGGTAAAGATACGCAGTATTTT. It translates to CASSPGLGKDTQYF.

The CDR3: CARSFPGLLYNEQFF. CDR3 coding DNA: TGTGCCAGAAGCTTCCCGGGACTCCTCTACAATGAGCAGTTCTTC. The chain is built from TRBV5-3 and TRBJ2-1; the D gene is possibly TRBD2 (6 bases). TRBV5-3 carries the ORF label, with uncertain function. The V end lost 2 bases, the J end lost 3 bases, and 12 bases lay between the germline ends. CDR3 length: 15 amino acids.

This clone appeared once. The CDR3 sequence: CASTDLGQGCQPQHF. The CDR3 nucleotides read TGCGCCAGCACCGATCTAGGACAGGGTTGCCAGCCCCAGCATTTT. The V gene is TRBV10-1, the J gene TRBJ1-5; 8 bases match TRBD1. The germline V gene encodes CDR1 WNHNN and CDR2 SYGVQD (reference sequence). Trimming took 7 bases from V and 7 from J; bases not matched to a gene: 12. The CDR3 has 15 residues.

This clone has just one count. The CDR3 here is CSVVDTPPNTEAFF. For the CDR3, the DNA is TGCAGCGTTGTAGACACTCCCCCGAACACTGAAGCTTTCTTT. V is TRBV29-1 and J is TRBJ1-1; D not certain. V lost 4 bases, J lost 1 base, and 13 bases lay in between. This CDR3 has 14 residues. Germline V lookup: CDR1 SQVTM, CDR2 ANQGSEA.

The chain combines TRBV6-5 with TRBJ1-6, with TRBD1 matching 11 bases. The germline V gene encodes CDR1 MNHEY and CDR2 SVGAGI. CDR3 length equals 15 residues. The V and J ends lost 5 bases and 8 bases, in that order; junction bases with no gene match: 5. The DNA for the CDR3 is TGTGCCAGCAGTACACGGACAGGGGGCGATTCACCCCTCCACTTT. Its translation is CASSTRTGGDSPLHF.

This clone has only a few counts. The chain is built from TRBV6-1 and TRBJ2-7, with D perhaps TRBD1 (6 bases). Trimming cost V 3 bases and J 0 bases, with 12 bases left between them. Germline V gene data show CDR1 as MNHNS and CDR2 as SASEGT. CDR3 length equals 15 residues. CDR3: CASSDRGRSSYEQYF. The DNA of the CDR3 is TGTGCCAGCAGTGACAGGGGCCGGAGCTCCTACGAGCAGTACTTC.

In its sample, this clone was seen once. This sequence joins TRBV19 and TRBJ2-5; 10 bases match TRBD1. Germline values: CDR1 LNHDA, CDR2 SQIVND (reference sequence). There are 14 residues in the CDR3. The V gene end was trimmed by 5 bases and the J gene end by 4 bases; junction bases not matched to a gene: 4. CDR3 DNA: TGTGCCAGTAGTTTCCGGGACAGGGGAGAGACCCAGTACTTC. This gives the protein CASSFRDRGETQYF.

This clone was seen a single time. The chain couples TRBV4-2 to TRBJ1-4, with D possibly TRBD1 on 5 matching bases. CDR3 length: 17 residues. Germline CDR1 is LGHNA and CDR2 is YNFKEQ. V gave up 1 base and J gave up 7 bases, with 19 bases separating them. CDR3 sequence: CASSQVHGRDGSEKLFF. CDR3 DNA: TGTGCCAGCAGCCAAGTTCACGGCAGGGACGGGAGTGAAAAACTGTTTTTT.

The rearrangement joins TRBV6-4 to TRBJ1-5, with D uncertain. CDR1 is MRHNA, CDR2 SNTAGT, per germline. CDR3 length equals 15 residues. V lost 7 bases to trimming and J lost 4 bases, with 17 bases between them. The DNA of the CDR3 is TGTGCCAGCAATCCAAAAAATGGCCGTAATCAGCCCCAGCATTTT. Translated: CASNPKNGRNQPQHF.

V gene TRBV27 combines with J gene TRBJ1-1, with D perhaps TRBD1 (5 bases). This CDR3 is built from 15 residues. Germline lookup yields CDR1 MNHEY and CDR2 SMNVEV (reference sequence). The V end was cut by 3 bases, the J end by 2 bases, with 13 bases between. CDR3 region: CASSLQRGGNTEAFF. DNA of the CDR3: TGTGCCAGCAGTTTGCAAAGGGGTGGTAACACTGAAGCTTTCTTT.

Many counts were recorded for this clone. The gene calls are TRBV6-4 and TRBJ2-2; D gene unclear. The germline V gene encodes CDR1 MRHNA and CDR2 SNTAGT. The V end was cut by 5 bases, the J end by 2 bases, with 6 bases between. CDR3 length: 13 residues. DNA for the CDR3: TGTGCCAGCAGTCCCTCTAACACCGGGGAGCTGTTTTTT. Protein sequence: CASSPSNTGELFF.

About this clone: Its ends do not fully match the called genes, so a read error is possible. This chain uses TRBV5-4 with TRBJ2-7; D is unclear. This CDR3 contains 12 residues. From germline, CDR1 is SGHNT and CDR2 YYREEE (reference sequence). This chain's CDR3 is CASSLDSYAQYF. The CDR3 DNA is TGTGCCAGCAGCTTGGACAGCTACGCGCAGTACTTC.

The chain joins TRBV30 to TRBJ2-1; D call uncertain. This CDR3 has 14 amino acids. Germline CDR1 and CDR2: GTSNPN and SVGIG (reference sequence). The V end lost 2 bases, the J end lost 2 bases, and 10 bases lay between the germline ends. The CDR3: CAWSTQTTYNEQFF. The CDR3 DNA follows: TGTGCCTGGAGTACACAAACCACCTACAATGAGCAGTTCTTC. Supplemented by reference TRBV30 and TRBJ2-1, the full variable domain reads SQTIHQWPATLVQPVGSPLSLECTVEGTSNPNLYWYRQAAGRGLQLLFYSVGIGQISSEVPQNLSASRPQDRQFILSSKKLLLSDSGFYLCAWSTQTTYNEQFFGPGTRLTVL.

The chain links TRBV5-1 to TRBJ1-5; tentative D call: TRBD1 (5 bases). V lost 2 bases to trimming and J lost 0 bases, with 12 bases between them. In germline, CDR1 is SGHRS, CDR2 YFSETQ. The CDR3 runs 16 residues. CDR3 bases: TGCGCCAGCAGCTTTCACGCTGGACATAGCAATCAGCCCCAGCATTTT. This translates into CASSFHAGHSNQPQHF.

V usage is TRBV7-8 and J usage is TRBJ2-7; the match to TRBD2 covers 11 bases. Germline-derived CDR1 and CDR2 are SGHVS and FQNEAQ. The CDR3 is 15 amino acids. Germline trimming cut 4 bases from V and 1 base from J; bases unmatched to any gene: 3. Here the CDR3 DNA reads TGTGCCAGCAGCTATGGACTAGCGGGTTCCTACGAGCAGTACTTC. It codes for CASSYGLAGSYEQYF.

V gene TRBV7-2 combines with J gene TRBJ2-7; TRBD2 agrees at 13 bases. Trimming at V came to 5 bases and at J to 3 bases, leaving 7 bases not matched to a gene. This CDR3 contains 16 residues. Germline V gene data show CDR1 as SGHTA and CDR2 as FQGNSA. CDR3 loop: CASSPETSGGFYEQYF. CDR3 coding DNA: TGTGCCAGCAGCCCTGAGACTAGCGGGGGGTTCTACGAGCAGTACTTC.

The chain links TRBV9 to TRBJ2-3, with a weak D call TRBD1 (5 bases). The CDR3 is 13 amino acids. Trimming took 3 bases from V and 10 from J, leaving 15 bases between them. Germline V gene sequence: CDR1 SGDLS, CDR2 YYNGEE. CDR3 nucleotide sequence: TGTGCCAGCAGCGCCCAAGGGGTAGTATCGCAGTATTTT. It encodes CASSAQGVVSQYF.

This clone has a single count. The V and J genes are TRBV9 and TRBJ2-2, with a possible D match to TRBD2 (5 bases). V gave up 0 bases and J gave up 4 bases, with 10 bases separating them. CDR3 length: 15 residues. Germline-derived CDR1 and CDR2 are SGDLS and YYNGEE. CDR3 loop: CASSVDGGPTGELFF. CDR3 coding DNA: TGTGCCAGCAGCGTAGATGGAGGACCCACCGGGGAGCTGTTTTTT. Full variable domain (outside the CDR3, taken from reference TRBV9 and TRBJ2-2): DSGVTQTPKHLITATGQRVTLRCSPRSGDLSVYWYQQSLDQGLQFLIQYYNGEERAKGNILERFSAQQFPDLHSELNLSSLELGDSALYFCASSVDGGPTGELFFGEGSRLTVL.

The chain couples TRBV7-9 to TRBJ2-7, with TRBD2 matching over 10 bases. This CDR3 has 15 amino acids. Trimming took 6 bases from V and 0 from J; bases not matched to a gene: 5. In germline, CDR1 is SEHNR, CDR2 FQNEAQ (reference sequence). This CDR3 is CASRSTSGVSYEQYF. In DNA, the CDR3 is TGTGCCAGCAGGTCTACTAGCGGGGTCTCCTACGAGCAGTACTTC.